This section outlines one TCR beta chain sequence together with its context. The sample comes from a study of control samples from healthy donors and cancer patients. Clones were read by immunoSEQ multiplex PCR, and TCRdb kept only the in-frame ones, dropping some. Of about 82,000 clones in the sample, over 75% were seen once. Sequenced input: blood. The receptor comes from a man over 45 in good health.

The CDR3 sequence is CASSLGRGDYGYTF. CDR3 in DNA: TGTGCCAGCAGCTTAGGTCGGGGCGACTATGGCTACACCTTC. The chain joins TRBV13 to TRBJ1-2; possibly TRBD1 for D (5 bases). CDR3 length equals 14 residues. Germline-derived CDR1 and CDR2 are PRHDT and FYEKMQ (reference sequence). V dropped 0 bases and J dropped 3 bases, with 8 bases sitting between them. The whole variable domain, filled in from reference TRBV13 and TRBJ1-2, reads AAGVIQSPRHLIKEKRETATLKCYPIPRHDTVYWYQQGPGQDPQFLISFYEKMQSDKGSIPDRFSAQQFSDYHSELNMSSLELGDSALYFCASSLGRGDYGYTFGSGTRLTVV.